This T cell receptor (beta chain) comes out of a study of blood T cells in healthy people across ages. V shed 6 bases and J 11 bases; nucleotides not matched to a gene: 14. The CDR3 is made up of 14 amino acids. CDR1 and CDR2 from the germline V gene are SGHTA and FQGNSA. A minimum of 5.5 micrograms of total RNA was extracted per sample. A J-beta primer mix and a sample-barcoded 5' primer were used in a second PCR of about 7 to 11 cycles. TCRdb used MiXCR to reprocess the 5' RACE reads, holding one entry per CDR3 protein. Of about 780,000 distinct CDR3 sequences in the sample, roughly 46% were seen once.

The origin of this receptor is an elderly man in good health. The rearrangement joins TRBV7-2 to TRBJ2-5, with 8 positions matching TRBD2. The sequencing input was blood. CDR3 region: CASRKTSDDNEQYF. For the CDR3, the DNA is TGTGCCAGCAGAAAGACTAGCGACGACAATGAGCAGTACTTC.